Presented here are 3 T cell receptor beta chains from one specimen sequenced in a study of CD8 T cells in Susac syndrome. A quantity of about 0.5 to 1 ug RNA underwent reverse transcription using random hexamers. MiXCR, applied by TCRdb to the immunoSEQ multiplex PCR reads, yields one record per CDR3 protein. The sample includes fewer than 150,000 distinct CDR3 sequences, over 85% of them seen just once. Sequences were obtained from CD8+ T cells from PBMCs. The receptors stem from a human donor in good health.

The V gene is TRBV7-8, the J gene TRBJ2-5, with no clear D. Trimming took off 5 bases at V and 5 bases at J, with 12 bases between the two ends. The CDR3 spans 13 residues. Germline values: CDR1 SGHVS, CDR2 FQNEAQ. In DNA form, the CDR3 reads TGTGCCAGCAGCATTTACGCTCAGGAGACCCAGTACTTC. Protein product: CASSIYAQETQYF.

The rearrangement joins TRBV7-9 to TRBJ1-3; D is undetermined. The CDR3 is 12 amino acids. CDR1 is SEHNR and CDR2 is FQNEAQ in the germline V gene (reference sequence). The V end was cut by 1 base, the J end by 6 bases, with 4 bases between. CDR3 region: CASSLDPNTIYF. Here the CDR3 DNA reads TGTGCCAGCAGCTTAGATCCAAACACCATATATTTT.

The CDR3 sequence is CASSFGVVSSYGYTF. DNA of the CDR3: TGTGCCAGCAGTTTCGGTGTGGTGAGCTCCTATGGCTACACCTTC. The chain couples TRBV11-2 to TRBJ1-2; no clear D gene. The V end was cut by 6 bases, the J end by 4 bases, with 18 bases between. The CDR3 totals 15 residues. The germline CDR1 and CDR2 sequences are SGHAT and FQNNGV. Using reference TRBV11-2 and TRBJ1-2 for the parts outside the CDR3, the full variable domain is EAGVAQSPRYKIIEKRQSVAFWCNPISGHATLYWYQQILGQGPKLLIQFQNNGVVDDSQLPKDRFSAERLKGVDSTLKIQPAKLEDSAVYLCASSFGVVSSYGYTFGSGTRLTVV.